This entry describes one T cell receptor (beta chain). This entry comes from a study of cytomegalovirus exposure and HLA in healthy donors. The junction had 6 bases not matched to a gene; V was cut back by 6 bases and J by 6 bases. Germline-derived CDR1 and CDR2 are MDHEN and SYDVKM. The CDR3 spans 14 residues. 13 Jbeta primers and 60 Vbeta primers were used for the PCR. The protocol was immunoSEQ multiplex PCR, while the TCRdb copy is restricted to in-frame clones and leaves out a portion. The profile shows some 190,000 clones, more than 75% of them singletons. The sequence derives from a woman aged 45-65 years in good health and CMV-seronegative. The sequencing sample was made of PBMCs. The rearrangement links TRBV28 to TRBJ1-4; 8 positions match TRBD1. Here the CDR3 reads CASSLSDRDEKLFF. The CDR3 nucleotides read TGTGCCAGCAGCCTCTCGGACAGGGATGAAAAACTGTTTTTT.